This T cell receptor (beta chain) was observed in a study of shared clonotypes between healthy human individuals. The overall study: The composition of the donors was a couple of women and a few men aged 18 to 49.

Note on this clone: One end of the junction varies from germline; a read error may be responsible.

CD45RO-negative cells were positively selected for CCR7, leaving out terminally differentiated effector memory CD45RA+ cells. The V gene's germline CDR1 is SSHAT and CDR2 FNYEAQ (reference sequence). CDR3 length: 17 residues. This table comes from immunoSEQ multiplex PCR, and its TCRdb copy is limited to in-frame clones, with some not included. The sample has some 2,000,000 clones, approximately 95% seen once; the top ten hold more than 0.95%. This chain uses TRBV7-7 with TRBJ1-2; D not certain. The sequenced sample consisted of naive CD8+ T cells sorted from blood. The source of this sequence is a man between 18 and 35 years old in good health. The CDR3 reads CASSLAQLDVSNYGYTF. CDR3 DNA: TGTGCTAGCAGCTTAGCTCAACTTGACGTATCTAACTATGGCTACACCTTC.